Sequencing of this T cell receptor (beta chain) was carried out in a study of graft-versus-host responses after intestinal transplantation. Only in-frame clones appear in the TCRdb table, and some are missing; sequencing was by immunoSEQ multiplex PCR. The table includes about 8,600 clones, roughly 29% detected once. The germline V gene has CDR1 MNHNY and CDR2 SVGAGI (reference sequence). V gave up 8 bases and J gave up 0 bases, with 14 bases separating them. This CDR3 is 15 amino acids long. The TCR sequence derives from a human patient who received an intestinal transplant. V gene TRBV6-6 combines with J gene TRBJ1-3; maybe TRBD1 (5 bases). The material was alloreactive CD4+ T cells from a mixed lymphocyte reaction culture, obtained before intestinal transplant. The subset denotes: CFSE-low proliferating T cells sorted from roughly 6-day pre-transplant mixed lymphocyte reaction (GvH or HvG direction). The CDR3 protein is CASQRDRPSGNTIYF. CDR3 nucleotides: TGTGCCAGCCAGCGGGACCGCCCCTCTGGAAACACCATATATTTT.